The TCR beta chain under discussion was sequenced for a study of neurological immune-mediated disorders. The V end lost 5 bases, the J end lost 2 bases, and 12 bases lay between the germline ends. This CDR3 spans 14 amino acids. From germline, CDR1 is SGHRS and CDR2 YFSETQ. Time point noted: technical triplicate 3. This clonotype has only a few counts. MiXCR was run by TCRdb on the 5' RACE reads, yielding one entry per CDR3 protein. Here the sample spans about 44,000 distinct CDR3 sequences, about a fifth being singletons. The rearrangement links TRBV5-1 to TRBJ2-3, with D perhaps TRBD2 (6 bases). This TCR was sampled from a man aged 55 to 70 with HTLV-1-associated myelopathy (HAM/TSP). Sample: PBMCs. The CDR3 sequence is CASSGGGTTDTQYF. The CDR3 nucleotides read TGCGCCAGCAGTGGGGGAGGAACCACAGATACGCAGTATTTT.